This T cell receptor beta chain was identified during a study of OX40 agonist ivuxolimab in advanced cancers. Overall study context: It was ivuxolimab, an agonistic anti-OX40 (CD134) antibody, that patients were treated with. Prior anti-PD-1, anti-PD-L1 or anti-CTLA-4 therapy was allowed; approximately 40% had some.

Trimming pared 5 bases from V and 9 bases from J, leaving 11 bases between. There are 12 residues in the CDR3. Germline CDR1 is SGHTA and CDR2 is FQGTGA. Concerning this clone itself: Its antigen is unidentified.

Study observations and caveats: Expanded clones were, on average, more numerous among CD8+ T cells than CD4+.

Some clones are missing from TCRdb's copy, which holds only in-frame ones; the method was immunoSEQ multiplex PCR. Among 45,000 or so clones listed, approximately 86% were seen once. The chain recombines TRBV7-3 with TRBJ2-1; D gene ambiguous. This receptor was taken from an adult with an advanced solid tumor such as melanoma, head and neck, liver or kidney cancer. This specimen consisted of CD4+ or CD8+ T cells sorted from blood, obtained in a trial of the OX40 agonist ivuxolimab. In nucleotides, the CDR3 is TGTGCCAGCAGCCAGTTTGGTACTGAGCAGTTCTTC. This gives the protein CASSQFGTEQFF.